The 8 T cell receptor beta chains given below trace back to one sample, sequenced in a study of identical twins (dated by TCRdb to 2015 to 2016). The method was 5' RACE. TCRdb shows the sequencer as Illumina HiSeq 2000. The public sequencing data were trimmed at Q25 with fastp and processed into clonotypes with MiXCR by TCRdb, which kept only in-frame beta chains. Each record represents a unique CDR3 protein, reported with the most common genes and DNA among its rows. The sample table records hundreds of thousands of distinct CDR3 sequences; around 6% of these occur just once. Around 2% of the sample belongs to the ten largest clones. Sequencing used naive T cells sorted from blood. This specimen's cell subset or site label, interpreted: cells isolated with a human naive T-cell isolation kit. Receptors were obtained from a man aged 18 to 30 in good health.

About this clonotype itself: Being one base from a much bigger clone, this may be a read error. V and J are TRBV24-1 and TRBJ2-7; perhaps TRBD1 as D (5 bases). Germline V lookup: CDR1 KGHDR, CDR2 SFDVKD. The CDR3 contains 13 residues. The CDR3: CATSEQTAYGQYF. CDR3 in DNA: TGTGCCACCAGTGAACAGACAGCCTACGGGCAGTACTTC.

This clonotype appeared a few times. This rearrangement joins TRBV12-3 or TRBV12-4 to TRBJ2-2; TRBD2 is a possible D gene (5 bases). The CDR3 has 14 residues. V was trimmed by 8 bases and J by 4 bases, leaving 14 bases between them. CDR3 nucleotides: TGTGCCAGCGAGGACTCGGGTGGCACCGGGGAGCTGTTTTTT. It yields the protein CASEDSGGTGELFF.

This clonotype was recorded many times. The chain has TRBV28 and TRBJ2-3, with D possibly being TRBD1 (6 bases). V lost 4 bases to trimming and J lost 2 bases, with 16 bases between them. Germline CDR1 reads MDHEN; CDR2 reads SYDVKM. The CDR3 is made up of 16 amino acids. Here the CDR3 DNA reads TGTGCCAGCAGTTCCCTGACAGGTGCACACACAGATACGCAGTATTTT. Its translation: CASSSLTGAHTDTQYF.

This clonotype was seen repeatedly, ten times or more. V gene TRBV20-1 combines with J gene TRBJ1-1; D is uncertain. Germline CDR1 reads DFQATT; CDR2 reads SNEGSKA (reference sequence). The CDR3 is made up of 14 amino acids. Between the trimmed V and J ends, which lost 0 bases and 0 bases, there was a span of 8 bases. The CDR3 spells CSAREGRLNTEAFF. The CDR3 DNA reads TGCAGTGCTAGAGAGGGCAGATTGAACACTGAAGCTTTCTTT.

This clonotype was detected once. The DNA for the CDR3 is TGTGCCAGCAGCCCGGACGGAAGGGGGGACTCCTACAATGAGCAGTTCTTC. This gives the protein CASSPDGRGDSYNEQFF. The chain has TRBV7-8 and TRBJ2-1; D may correspond to TRBD1 or TRBD2 (6 bases each). CDR1 and CDR2 (germline): SGHVS, FQNEAQ. Trimming shortened V by 5 bases and J by 0 bases, and 17 bases separated the two germline ends. CDR3 length: 17 amino acids.

The sample holds many counts of this clonotype. The chain is built from TRBV10-3 and TRBJ1-2; TRBD1 is a possible D gene (5 bases). The CDR3 spans 13 residues. V was clipped by 2 bases and J by 7 bases, with 11 bases between them. Germline V gives CDR1 ENHRY, CDR2 SYGVKD. CDR3 sequence: CAISETHGGGYTF. The CDR3, as DNA: TGTGCCATCAGTGAGACCCATGGGGGTGGCTACACCTTC.

This clonotype was seen many times. The rearrangement joins TRBV7-9 to TRBJ2-3, with 9 bases matching TRBD2. Losses at the gene ends were 5 bases for V and 4 bases for J; bases not matched to a gene: 13. Germline loops: CDR1 SEHNR, CDR2 FQNEAQ (reference sequence). This CDR3 has 17 amino acids. Here the CDR3 DNA reads TGTGCCAGCAGCAGGATAGCGGGAGAATATGACGCAGATACGCAGTATTTT. Translation gives CASSRIAGEYDADTQYF.

The J gene is TRBJ2-3, the V gene TRBV3-1; D might be TRBD1 (5 bases). This CDR3 contains 15 residues. The germline V gene has CDR1 LGHDT and CDR2 YNNKEL (reference sequence). V was shortened by 0 bases and J by 3 bases, with 10 bases between the two germline ends. CDR3 residues: CASSQERQGTDTQYF. The CDR3 DNA reads TGTGCCAGCAGCCAAGAAAGGCAGGGAACAGATACGCAGTATTTT.